The clone carrying this TCR beta chain was found a few times. The antigen remains unidentified. The sample comes from a study of breast tumors, draining lymph nodes, adjacent tissues. Whole-study results and caveats: Compared with basal-like, luminal-like tumors shared significantly more repertoire with nontumor tissue. Data only fit, rather than demonstrated, lymph node origin of most tumor T cells. Tumor TCR diversity was below lymph nodes but above nontumor tissue.

Germline CDR1 is MNHEY and CDR2 is SVGAGI. V lost 6 bases to trimming and J lost 3 bases, with 15 bases between them. The CDR3 sequence is 14 residues long. TCRdb passed the multiplex PCR reads through MiXCR, listing each CDR3 protein once. Of 60,000 to 70,000 distinct CDR3 sequences detected, around three fifths appear once; the ten largest clones hold roughly a fifth. This chain uses TRBV6-5 with TRBJ2-7, with a tentative D call TRBD2 (6 bases). The specimen was breast tumor tissue. The receptor's source is a female donor with breast cancer. Some clones in this sample may be carry-over from other donors' samples. DNA of the CDR3: TGTGCCAGCAGACGTAGCGGAACCTTCTACGAGCAGTACTTC. Protein sequence: CASRRSGTFYEQYF.